These 15 T cell receptor beta chains were sequenced from one sample in a study of T-cell reconstitution after alpha-beta-depleted transplantation in children. Library preparation (for TCRbeta) was performed with unique molecular identifiers. In TCRdb, the PCR reads were re-called with MiXCR into one record per CDR3 protein. Of around 87,000 distinct CDR3 sequences listed, roughly 8.4% are singletons. The sequenced sample was PBMCs from the stem cell graft donor, obtained from the stem cell graft. These receptors all come from a human donor who donated a stem cell graft to a child with congenital amegakaryocytic thrombocytopenia.

The sample holds many counts of this clonotype. The rearrangement links TRBV7-7 to TRBJ2-5; 12 nucleotides align to TRBD2. Germline loops: CDR1 SSHAT, CDR2 FNYEAQ (reference sequence). The CDR3 is 15 amino acids. V lost 6 bases, J lost 4 bases, and 6 bases stayed unmatched. CDR3 in DNA: TGTGCCAGCAGTTCCCTAGCGGGAGGGGTAGAGACCCAGTACTTC. Protein: CASSSLAGGVETQYF.

This clonotype was recorded many times. This chain uses TRBV12-3 or TRBV12-4 with TRBJ2-7; a possible D gene is TRBD2 (6 bases). This CDR3 is built from 11 residues. Trimming took off 3 bases at V and 6 bases at J, with 6 bases between the two ends. CDR3 region: CASSLGGEQYF. CDR3 nucleotides: TGTGCCAGCAGTTTGGGGGGCGAGCAGTACTTC.

This clonotype came up many times. This chain connects TRBV6-2 or TRBV6-3 to TRBJ2-1; 10 nucleotides align to TRBD2. CDR3 length: 14 residues. Germline assignment: CDR1 MNHEY and CDR2 SVGEGT. V dropped 8 bases and J dropped 5; count of bases not matched to a gene: 6. The CDR3 reads CASCASGGDNEQFF. The CDR3 nucleotides read TGTGCCAGCTGTGCCAGCGGGGGGGACAATGAGCAGTTCTTC.

This clonotype was observed at least ten times. The chain links TRBV28 to TRBJ2-2; 8 bases are a match to TRBD2. Germline values: CDR1 MDHEN, CDR2 SYDVKM. The V gene end was trimmed by 8 bases and the J gene end by 3 bases; junction bases not matched to a gene: 5. CDR3 length equals 14 residues. CDR3 protein: CASSGGPDTGELFF. CDR3 bases: TGTGCCAGCTCGGGGGGGCCGGACACCGGGGAGCTGTTTTTT. Variable domain in full (rest from reference TRBV28 and TRBJ2-2): DVKVTQSSRYLVKRTGEKVFLECVQDMDHENMFWYRQDPGLGLRLIYFSYDVKMKEKGDIPEGYSVSREKKERFSLILESASTNQTSMYLCASSGGPDTGELFFGEGSRLTVL.

This clonotype was picked up many times. The chain couples TRBV28 to TRBJ1-6; a weak D match, TRBD1 (6 bases). The germline V gene encodes CDR1 MDHEN and CDR2 SYDVKM. This CDR3 has 17 amino acids. V gave up 5 bases and J gave up 4 bases, with 18 bases separating them. The DNA for the CDR3 is TGTGCCAGCAGTCCCCATCCGGTAGGGGGGTATAATTCACCCCTCCACTTT. As protein: CASSPHPVGGYNSPLHF.

This clonotype was observed at least ten times. The genes are TRBV20-1 and TRBJ2-1; D is possibly TRBD2 (6 bases). CDR3 size: 14 residues. Germline assignment: CDR1 DFQATT and CDR2 SNEGSKA (reference sequence). CDR3 DNA sequence: TGCAGCACTACGGGACTCCAAAACTACAATGAGCAGTTCTTC. It encodes CSTTGLQNYNEQFF.

This clonotype was seen repeatedly, ten times or more. The V and J genes are TRBV7-2 and TRBJ1-1; D is ambiguous. From germline, CDR1 is SGHTA and CDR2 FQGNSA. V lost 4 bases to trimming and J lost 6 bases, with 15 bases between them. CDR3 size: 14 residues. CDR3 coding DNA: TGTGCCAGCAGCTCCGTAGTAGGATACGCTGAAGCTTTCTTT. It translates to CASSSVVGYAEAFF.

This clonotype was recorded at least ten times. The V call is TRBV7-3, the J call TRBJ2-1; 13 bases agree with TRBD2. CDR1 SGHTA and CDR2 FQGTGA come from the germline V gene. The length of the CDR3 is 16 residues. V lost 2 bases to trimming and J lost 10 bases; unmatched junction nucleotides: 8. CDR3 in DNA: TGTGCCAGCAGCTTATCACTAGCGGGAGGGCTGGGAGAGCAGTTCTTC. This translates into CASSLSLAGGLGEQFF.

This clonotype was picked up many times. The V and J genes are TRBV5-8 and TRBJ1-4; D perhaps matches TRBD1 (5 bases). The CDR3 has 15 amino acids. V was shortened by 0 bases and J by 5 bases, with 11 bases between the two germline ends. Germline V gives CDR1 SGHTS, CDR2 YDEGEE. This chain's CDR3 is CASSLAPGRNEKLFF. The CDR3, as DNA: TGTGCCAGCAGCTTGGCCCCAGGGCGGAATGAAAAACTGTTTTTT.

This clonotype was recorded at least ten times. The chain couples TRBV5-6 to TRBJ2-7; 9 nucleotides agree with TRBD1. The CDR3 extends over 13 amino acids. Germline values: CDR1 SGHDT, CDR2 YYEEEE. The ends lost 1 base at V and 10 bases at J; junction bases unmatched: 6. CDR3 region: CASSLTTGGYQYF. CDR3 bases: TGTGCCAGCAGCTTGACCACAGGGGGCTATCAGTACTTC.

This clonotype has a count of ten or more. The rearrangement joins TRBV7-2 to TRBJ1-5; unclear D gene. Between the trimmed V and J ends, which lost 2 bases and 7 bases, there was a span of 9 bases. This CDR3 has 13 residues. The germline V gene has CDR1 SGHTA and CDR2 FQGNSA. The CDR3 loop reads CASSLWSSQPQHF. The CDR3 bases are TGTGCCAGCAGCTTATGGAGTAGCCAGCCCCAGCATTTT.

This clonotype has just a few counts. The chain combines TRBV7-9 with TRBJ2-1; TRBD2 matches at 10 bases. Trimming cost V 5 bases and J 7 bases; bases outside gene matches: 8. Germline CDR1 and CDR2: SEHNR and FQNEAQ (reference sequence). This CDR3 has 15 residues. The CDR3 DNA reads TGTGCCAGCAGCGGAACCGGGACTAGCGAGAATGAGCAGTTCTTC. Translating gives CASSGTGTSENEQFF.

The table lists this clonotype with many counts. This chain uses TRBV7-2 with TRBJ2-5, with 16 bases that match TRBD2. The CDR3 loop spans 15 amino acids. Trimming cost V 4 bases and J 5 bases; bases outside gene matches: 1. CDR1 is SGHTA, CDR2 FQGNSA, per germline. The CDR3 nucleotides are TGTGCCAGCAGCTCGGGACTAGCGGGAGGGGAGACCCAGTACTTC. It encodes CASSSGLAGGETQYF. The whole variable domain, filled in from reference TRBV7-2 and TRBJ2-5, reads GAGVSQSPSNKVTEKGKDVELRCDPISGHTALYWYRQSLGQGLEFLIYFQGNSAPDKSGLPSDRFSAERTGGSVSTLTIQRTQQEDSAVYLCASSSGLAGGETQYFGPGTRLLVL.

This CDR3 is CASSPPGLPLNTEAFF. The CDR3 DNA is TGTGCCAGCTCACCCCCGGGTCTACCATTGAACACTGAAGCTTTCTTT. This chain joins TRBV18 and TRBJ1-1; unclear D gene. V was cut by 3 bases and J by 0 bases, with 14 bases left in between. The CDR3 is made up of 16 amino acids. Per germline, CDR1 KGHSH and CDR2 LQKENI.

The rearrangement uses TRBV10-3 and TRBJ1-5; D not certain. Deletions cut 6 bases from V and 7 bases from J, with 13 bases between. Germline V gives CDR1 ENHRY, CDR2 SYGVKD. The CDR3 runs 13 residues. CDR3 sequence (DNA): TGTGCCATCAGGAGGGCGGTTGGCCAGCCCCAGCATTTT. Protein product: CAIRRAVGQPQHF.